This T cell receptor beta chain was captured in a study of blood T cell repertoires in COVID-19. Overall study context: In each case, the material was cDNA or gDNA derived from T cells, B-cell-depleted T cells, or PBMCs.

Germline V lookup: CDR1 LGHDT, CDR2 YNNKEL (reference sequence). V lost 3 bases to trimming and J lost 10 bases; unmatched junction nucleotides: 11. The CDR3 covers 15 residues. Assay: immunoSEQ multiplex PCR; the TCRdb copy retains only in-frame clones and omits some. The sample carries under 60,000 clones, roughly 90% recorded once. Sequenced: peripheral blood. This TCR was sampled from a human donor with acute or convalescent COVID-19. The donor label of this sample is uncertain. The chain recombines TRBV3-1 (or the pseudogene TRBV3-2) with TRBJ2-1; 8 nucleotides agree with TRBD2. Here the CDR3 DNA reads TGTGCCAGCAGCCACAATTCGGGCGGGGGGAACGAGCAGTTCTTC. Amino acid sequence: CASSHNSGGGNEQFF.